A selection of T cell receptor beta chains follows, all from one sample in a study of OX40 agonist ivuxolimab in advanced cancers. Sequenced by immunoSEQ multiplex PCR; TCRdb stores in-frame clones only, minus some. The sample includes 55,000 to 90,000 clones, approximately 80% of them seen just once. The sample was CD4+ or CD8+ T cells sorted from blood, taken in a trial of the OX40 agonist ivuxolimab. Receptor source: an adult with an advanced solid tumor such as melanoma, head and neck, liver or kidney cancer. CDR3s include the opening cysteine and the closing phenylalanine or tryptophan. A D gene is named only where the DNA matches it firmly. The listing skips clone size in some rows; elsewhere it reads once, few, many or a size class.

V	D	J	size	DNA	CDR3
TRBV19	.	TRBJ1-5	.	TGTGCCAGTAGTATAGTTCCAGGCAATCAGCCCCAGCATTTT	CASSIVPGNQPQHF
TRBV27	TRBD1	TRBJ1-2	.	TGTGCCAGCAGTCCCTGGCGACCAGGGACAGTCATCTATGGCTACACCTTC	CASSPWRPGTVIYGYTF
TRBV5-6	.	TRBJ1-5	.	TGTGCCAGCAGCTCGTGGGGGGACGGCGATCAGCCCCAGCATTTT	CASSSWGDGDQPQHF
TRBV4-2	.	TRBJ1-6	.	TGTGCCAGCAGCCAAGATTCAAGTGGTTCACCCCTCCACTTT	CASSQDSSGSPLHF
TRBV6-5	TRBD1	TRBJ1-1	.	TGTGCCAGCAGTTACGGGAGGGGGCGGGGGAACACTGAAGCTTTCTTT	CASSYGRGRGNTEAFF
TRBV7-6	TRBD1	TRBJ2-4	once	TGTGCCAGCAGCTTAGCGAAGGGACAGTTCAAAAACATTCAGTACTTC	CASSLAKGQFKNIQYF
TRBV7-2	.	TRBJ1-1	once	TGTGCCAGCAGCTTAAGTCTTGTAGCCACTGAAGCTTTCTTT	CASSLSLVATEAFF
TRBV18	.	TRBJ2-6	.	TGTGCCAGCTCACCAGCTGGTGGGGGAGCTGGGGCCAACGTCCTGACTTTC	CASSPAGGGAGANVLTF
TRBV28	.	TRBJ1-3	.	TGTGCCAGCAGTAGTGGGCTTGGTGGAAACACCATATATTTT	CASSSGLGGNTIYF
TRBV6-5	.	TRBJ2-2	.	TGTGCCAGCAGTTACGTCAAGGGGAACACCGGGGAGCTGTTTTTT	CASSYVKGNTGELFF
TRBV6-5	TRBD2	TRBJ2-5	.	TGTGCCAGCACGGGGGGACCAGAGACCCAGTACTTC	CASTGGPETQYF
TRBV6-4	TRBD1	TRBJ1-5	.	TGTGCCAGCAGTGGGACAGGGACGCAGCCCCAGCATTTT	CASSGTGTQPQHF
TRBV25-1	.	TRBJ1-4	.	TGTGCCAGCCGACGGGGGCCGGCTAATGAAAAACTGTTTTTT	CASRRGPANEKLFF
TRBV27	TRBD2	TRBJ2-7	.	TGTGCCAGCAGTTCCATTGGACTAGCGGGCGACTCCTACGAGCAGTACTTC	CASSSIGLAGDSYEQYF
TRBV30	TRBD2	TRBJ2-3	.	TGTGCCTGGAGGGTGGGGGGGACTAGCACAGATACGCAGTATTTT	CAWRVGGTSTDTQYF
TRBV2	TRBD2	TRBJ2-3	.	TGTGCCAGCAGTGAAGGGGGACTAGCGGGGTATCCAGATACGCAGTATTTT	CASSEGGLAGYPDTQYF
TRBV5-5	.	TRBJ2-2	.	TGTGCCAGCAGCTTGCAGGTGAACACCGGGGAGCTGTTTTTT	CASSLQVNTGELFF
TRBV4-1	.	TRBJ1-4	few	TGCGCCAGCAGCCCCCCGAGGGGGGCAACTAATGAAAAACTGTTTTTT	CASSPPRGATNEKLFF
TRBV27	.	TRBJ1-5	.	TGTGCCAGCAGTGCAACACCTAACAGGTCCCGCAATCAGCCCCAGCATTTT	CASSATPNRSRNQPQHF
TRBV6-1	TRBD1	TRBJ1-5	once	TGTGCCAGCAGTGGGACAGGGGCGAACAATCAGCCCCAGCATTTT	CASSGTGANNQPQHF
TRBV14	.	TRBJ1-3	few	TGTGCCAGCAGTCCCAGGGGTCGGGAATACACCATATATTTT	CASSPRGREYTIYF
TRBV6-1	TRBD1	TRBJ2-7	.	TGTGCCAGCAGTGGCCCAAGTGTGGCAGTGAGGGGGCTACCGCAGTACTTC	CASSGPSVAVRGLPQYF
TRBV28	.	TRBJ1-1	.	TGTGCCAGCCGGGGACCGGACACTGAAGCTTTCTTT	CASRGPDTEAFF
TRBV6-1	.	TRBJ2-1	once	TGTGCCAGCAGGACGGGCTTCTTGAGCTACAATGAGCAGTTCTTC	CASRTGFLSYNEQFF
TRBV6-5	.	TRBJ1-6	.	TGTGCCAGCAGTTACGCAGCTTATAATTCACCCCTCCACTTT	CASSYAAYNSPLHF
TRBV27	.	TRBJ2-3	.	TGTGCCAGCAGAATTAGAATACAGCGCACAGATACGCAGTATTTT	CASRIRIQRTDTQYF
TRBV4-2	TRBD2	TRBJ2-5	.	TGTGCCAGCAGCCAGGAAGGACTAGCCCAAGAGACCCAGTACTTC	CASSQEGLAQETQYF
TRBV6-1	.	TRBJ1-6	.	TGTGCCAGCAGATATCAGGATTCACCCCTCCACTTT	CASRYQDSPLHF
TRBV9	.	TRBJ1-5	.	TGTGCCAGCAGCGACGCACCTAGCAATCAGCCCCAGCATTTT	CASSDAPSNQPQHF
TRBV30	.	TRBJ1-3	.	TGTGCCTGGTCTTTAGGGGGTACATCCTCTGGAAACACCATATATTTT	CAWSLGGTSSGNTIYF
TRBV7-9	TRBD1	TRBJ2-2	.	TGTGCCAGCAGCTTGCGACAGGGGGTAAACACCGGGGAGCTGTTTTTT	CASSLRQGVNTGELFF
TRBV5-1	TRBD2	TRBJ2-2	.	TGCGCCAGCAGCTCGAATTTAGCGGGGGGGCCCTCCGGGGAGCTGTTTTTT	CASSSNLAGGPSGELFF
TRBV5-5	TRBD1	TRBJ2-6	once	TGTGCCAGCAGCTTGGGGACAGGGAGCTCTGGGGCCAACGTCCTGACTTTC	CASSLGTGSSGANVLTF
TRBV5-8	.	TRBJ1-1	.	TGTGCCAGCAGCGGGAGCGTTGCGAACACTGAAGCTTTCTTT	CASSGSVANTEAFF
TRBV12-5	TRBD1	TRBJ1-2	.	TGTGCTAGTGGTTTTCCCGGGACAGCAACTATTGGCTACACCTTC	CASGFPGTATIGYTF
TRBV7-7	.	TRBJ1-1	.	TGTGCCAGCAGCTTAGATGGGGGAAGGGACACTGAAGCTTTCTTT	CASSLDGGRDTEAFF
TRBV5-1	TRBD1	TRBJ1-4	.	TGCGCCAGCAGCTTGGCCGGGACAGGGGTTGAAAAACTGTTTTTT	CASSLAGTGVEKLFF
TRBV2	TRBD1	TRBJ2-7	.	TGTGCCAGCTCCGGGACAGTGAGCTACGAGCAGTACTTC	CASSGTVSYEQYF
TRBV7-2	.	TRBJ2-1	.	TGTGCCAGCAGTCGAGCGAGGAGCTCCTACAATGAGCAGTTCTTC	CASSRARSSYNEQFF
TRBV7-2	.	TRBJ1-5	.	TGTGCCAGCAGCCCAGATTATCAGCCCCAGCATTTT	CASSPDYQPQHF
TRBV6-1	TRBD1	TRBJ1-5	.	TGTGCCAGCAGTGAATGGAACAGGGGGCCAGCCTTAATTCAGCCCCAGCATTTT	CASSEWNRGPALIQPQHF
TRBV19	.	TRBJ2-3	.	TGTGCCAGTAGCCCTTTCAGGGGCGCGAGTAGGGATACGCAGTATTTT	CASSPFRGASRDTQYF
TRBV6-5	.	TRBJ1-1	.	TGTGCCAGCAGTCCCCGCAGGGTCCACACTGAAGCTTTCTTT	CASSPRRVHTEAFF
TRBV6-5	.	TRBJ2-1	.	TGTGCCAGTGGGACAGAGGGGGGGTACAATGAGCAGTTCTTC	CASGTEGGYNEQFF
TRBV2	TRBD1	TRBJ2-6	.	TGTGCCAGCAGAGAAAAAACAACAGGGGCTGGGGCCAACGTCCTGACTTTC	CASREKTTGAGANVLTF